This entry features one T cell receptor (beta chain) sequence. Its binding antigen is unknown. The input lacks base qualities; no much larger clone sits a single base away. The library was built by means of PCR. Sequencer: Illumina HiSeq 2500. TCR library preparation used molecular barcoding, with unique molecular identifiers applied to normalize quantification of the TCRbeta repertoire. TCRdb cleaned the public reads at Q25 with fastp, built clones with MiXCR and kept in-frame beta chains. Rows are unified per CDR3 protein, each entry keeping the most common DNA and genes. This sample is represented by about 460,000 distinct CDR3 sequences; 10% of them were singletons. 2% of the sample is in the top ten clones. What the treatment or condition label conveys for this sample: allogeneic hematopoietic cell transplantation with graft depleted of TCRalphabeta T cells and CD19 B cells. The children who served as transplant recipients had been given grafts of TCRalphabeta/CD19-depleted allogeneic hematopoietic cells.

From its cysteine to its phenylalanine, the CDR3 spans 16 amino acids. Only the CDR3 part of the read is kept: 48 bases, read in frame from the first base. CDR1 and CDR2, per the germline V gene, are KGHSH and LQKENI. The V end gives up 1 base and the J end 3 bases, leaving 6 bases in the junction not matched to a gene. The record originates from a study of T-cell reconstitution after alpha-beta-depleted transplantation in children (dated by TCRdb to about 2016). Concerning the study at large: Using TCR repertoire profiling, the study quantitatively followed how T-cell immune reconstitution unfolded in children after TCRalphabeta/CD19-depleted allogeneic hematopoietic cell transplantation.

Study-level results and caveats: Over subsequent months, a decline in hyperexpanded clone frequencies was noted, and after one year, T-cell counts and TCRbeta diversity were mostly ascribed to newly produced T cells. In some patients, the high TCRbeta diversity seen at day 60 was put down to recipient T cells and intrathymic progenitors that had survived conditioning. The apparently early alphabetaT-cell count recovery about two months after transplant was reportedly dependent on only several hundred rapidly expanded clones derived from non-depleted graft cells.

The rearrangement combines TRBV18 with TRBJ2-3; TRBD2 fits 8 bases in the junction. The source of this sequence is a child aged 2 to 10 with inherited bone marrow failure, due to receive a stem cell transplant. Source: PBMCs, taken before TCRalphabeta/CD19-depleted stem cell transplant. The CDR3 corresponds to CASSPQLLAGTDTQYF. The DNA sequence follows: TGTGCCAGCTCACCACAATTATTAGCGGGAACAGATACGCAGTATTTT. Where the CDR3 stops, the reference TRBV18 and TRBJ2-3 genes take over; the full variable domain is NAGVMQNPRHLVRRRGQEARLRCSPMKGHSHVYWYRQLPEEGLKFMVYLQKENIIDESGMPKERFSAEFPKEGPSILRIQQVVRGDSAAYFCASSPQLLAGTDTQYFGPGTRLTVL.